A single sample gave rise to the 22 T cell receptor beta chains below, sequenced in a study of tumor-infiltrating lymphocytes in primary liver carcinoma. Unsorted whole blood supplied the blood RNA, and germline DNA was isolated too. A primer in the constant region served to generate TCR beta cDNA from roughly 520 ng of total RNA. Libraries of TCR beta came from three nested multiplex PCR rounds with slightly modified ARM-PCR. The first two PCR rounds, nine to ten cycles each, used TRBV1-TRBV30 forward primers and a C-beta reverse primer. TCRdb passed the multiplex PCR reads through MiXCR, listing each CDR3 protein once. The sample yields 310,000 or so distinct CDR3 sequences, approximately 58% seen once. The sequencing sample was made of peripheral blood. Receptors originate from a woman in her 30s with primary liver carcinoma and hepatitis B virus infection.

Points on this clonotype: The junction does not match germline at one end; this may be a read error. The J gene is TRBJ2-6, the V gene TRBV4-3; D gene uncertain. The CDR3 spans 18 residues. Germline CDR1 reads LGHNA; CDR2 reads YSLEER. In DNA, the CDR3 is TGCGCCAGCAGCCAAGCGACATCGCCGAGCGCTGGGACCAACGTCCTGACTTTC. This codes for CASSQATSPSAGTNVLTF.

Comments on this clonotype: A read error may explain this, as a much larger clone is one base away. The V gene is TRBV6-6, the J gene TRBJ1-4; no clear D. This CDR3 comprises 12 residues. Germline CDR1 reads MNHNY; CDR2 reads SVGAGI (reference sequence). The CDR3 reads CSSSYQTEKLFF. The CDR3 DNA is TGTTCCAGCAGTTACCAGACAGAAAAACTGTTTTTT.

Remarks on this clonotype: Sequence at one end of the junction differs from germline and may be a read error. The chain recombines TRBV11-2 with TRBJ2-7, with D maybe TRBD2 (5 bases). This CDR3 region has 12 residues. CDR1 SGHAT and CDR2 FQNNGV come from the germline V gene. In DNA form, the CDR3 reads TGTGCCAACAGCTCCTACGACTACGAGCGGTACTTC. It specifies CANSSYDYERYF.

J is TRBJ2-5 and V is TRBV12-3 or TRBV12-4; D is uncertain. This CDR3 is 14 amino acids long. DNA of the CDR3: TGTATCAGCAGTGTGCCAGACTCACAAGAGACCCAGTACTTC. Translating it yields CISSVPDSQETQYF.

The chain is built from TRBV7-9 and TRBJ1-1; D is possibly TRBD1 (6 bases). V was shortened by 5 bases and J by 0 bases, with 19 bases between the two germline ends. CDR3 length equals 17 residues. Germline CDR1 and CDR2: SEHNR and FQNEAQ (reference sequence). CDR3 loop: CASSPGQPGGVNTEAFF. The CDR3, as DNA: TGTGCCAGCAGCCCTGGACAGCCGGGCGGGGTGAACACTGAAGCTTTCTTT.

Notes on this clonotype: A much more abundant neighbour one base away suggests this may be a read error. The CDR3 sequence: CASWLRTGGLFF. The DNA of the CDR3 is TGTGCCAGCTGGCTCAGGACCGGGGGGCTGTTTTTT. The chain employs TRBV6-5 and TRBJ2-2; weak D call: TRBD2 (6 bases). The CDR3 is made up of 12 amino acids. In germline, CDR1 is MNHEY, CDR2 SVGAGI.

V and J are TRBV11-2 and TRBJ2-1; a possible D gene is TRBD2 (7 bases). The CDR3 spans 12 residues. Germline CDR1 and CDR2: SGHAT and FQNNGV. V was clipped by 4 bases and J by 11 bases, with 12 bases between them. The DNA of the CDR3 is TGTGCCAGCAGCTCCGGGGGGCATAAGCAGTTCTTC. As protein: CASSSGGHKQFF.

CDR3 DNA sequence: TGTGCCAGCAGCTTAACGACACGGGGGACCCAGTACTTC. Residues: CASSLTTRGTQYF. The rearrangement uses TRBV7-3 and TRBJ2-5; tentatively, D is TRBD2 (5 bases). The CDR3 length is 13 residues. V gave up 0 bases and J gave up 7 bases, with 9 bases separating them. Germline CDR1 reads SGHTA; CDR2 reads FQGTGA.

Comment on this clonotype: Just one base apart from a much larger clone, this may be a read error. The chain has TRBV6-2 or TRBV6-3 and TRBJ2-3, with unresolved D. Trimming shortened V by 6 bases and J by 4 bases, and 11 bases separated the two germline ends. Germline loops: CDR1 MNHEY, CDR2 SVGEGT. CDR3 size: 13 residues. CDR3 DNA sequence: TGTGCCAGCAGCTGTAGACCCCCAGATACGCAGTATTTT. Protein sequence: CASSCRPPDTQYF.

Details on this clonotype: A much more abundant neighbour one base away suggests this may be a read error. This rearrangement joins TRBV29-1 to TRBJ2-3, with 12 positions matching TRBD2. The CDR3 runs 15 residues. The germline V gene has CDR1 SQVTM and CDR2 ANQGSEA. The DNA for the CDR3 is TGCAGCGTTGTCGCTAGCGGGAGGGGGACAGATACGCCGTATTTT. Translating gives CSVVASGRGTDTPYF.

This clonotype was detected ten times or more. This chain links TRBV6-2 or TRBV6-3 with TRBJ2-1; 9 bases are shared with TRBD2. This CDR3 contains 16 residues. Germline-derived CDR1 and CDR2 are MNHEY and SVGEGT. After removal of 4 bases from V and 4 bases from J, the junction contained 8 bases not matched to a gene. The CDR3: CASSSPLAGAYNEQFF. The CDR3 coding sequence is TGTGCCAGCAGTTCCCCCTTAGCGGGAGCTTACAATGAGCAGTTCTTC.

Details on this clonotype: The germline gene is not matched at one end of the junction; a read error may be the cause. V is TRBV6-6 and J is TRBJ1-1, with 11 bases matching TRBD1. This CDR3 region has 17 residues. The V gene's germline CDR1 is MNHNY and CDR2 SVGAGI (reference sequence). The CDR3 nucleotides read TGTGCCAGCAATTACATGGACAGGGGGCTGGGGAACACTGAAGCTTTCTTT. It specifies CASNYMDRGLGNTEAFF.

This chain's CDR3 is CSATGDTYEQYF. DNA for the CDR3: TGCAGCGCGACAGGGGATACGTACGAGCAGTACTTC. The V gene is TRBV29-1, the J gene TRBJ2-7, with 8 bases matching TRBD1. This CDR3 region has 12 residues. Germline lookup yields CDR1 SQVTM and CDR2 ANQGSEA. Trimming took 7 bases from V and 4 from J; bases not matched to a gene: 6.

CDR3: CASSEALQRLAQHF. CDR3 bases: TGTGCCAGCAGTGAAGCGCTTCAGAGATTGGCCCAGCATTTT. V is TRBV6-1 and J is TRBJ1-5; D is unclear. The germline V gene encodes CDR1 MNHNS and CDR2 SASEGT. Trimming shortened V by 0 bases and J by 11 bases, and 14 bases separated the two germline ends. This CDR3 has 14 amino acids.

With respect to this clonotype: This sequence may be a read error, since a much larger clone differs from it by one base. The rearrangement joins TRBV7-9 to TRBJ1-1; D is undetermined. This CDR3 has 12 residues. V lost 4 bases and J lost 2, with 5 bases in between. Per germline, CDR1 SEHNR and CDR2 FQNEAQ (reference sequence). In DNA form, the CDR3 reads TGTGCCAGCAGCTGCGACAACACTGAAGCTTTCTTT. Protein: CASSCDNTEAFF.

This clonotype was counted many times. The V gene is TRBV11-2, the J gene TRBJ2-3; the D is unclear. Trimming removed 5 bases at V and 2 bases at J, with 20 bases between. Germline V CDR1 and CDR2: SGHAT, FQNNGV. CDR3 length equals 17 residues. The chain's CDR3 is CASSPGGSGGYTDTQYF. As DNA, the CDR3 is TGTGCCAGCAGCCCAGGCGGTTCAGGCGGATACACAGATACGCAGTATTTT.

The V and J genes are TRBV6-2 or TRBV6-3 and TRBJ2-7; tentative D call: TRBD2 (5 bases). The germline V gene has CDR1 MNHEY and CDR2 SVGEGT. The V end was cut by 2 bases, the J end by 3 bases, with 11 bases between. CDR3 size: 14 residues. The CDR3 spells CASSYVGSDYEQYF. The CDR3 bases are TGTGCCAGCAGTTACGTGGGGAGCGACTACGAGCAGTACTTC.

A remark on this clonotype: Lacking the conserved final phenylalanine or tryptophan, this CDR3 likely reflects a read error. V usage is TRBV6-1 and J usage is TRBJ1-5, with a tentative D call TRBD1 (5 bases). CDR1 is MNHNS, CDR2 SASEGT, per germline. The CDR3 runs 13 residues. The V and J ends lost 2 bases and 10 bases respectively, with 12 bases between them. The CDR3 sequence is CASSESGRGPQHL. The CDR3 DNA reads TGTGCCAGCAGTGAATCAGGGCGAGGCCCCCAGCATCTT.

In regard to this clonotype: A much larger clone differs from this one at a single base, so this may be a read error. The rearrangement joins TRBV4-3 to TRBJ2-5; TRBD1 might be the D (6 bases). This CDR3 comprises 15 residues. Germline CDR1 reads LGHNA; CDR2 reads YSLEER. Here the CDR3 reads CASNQVQGRGETQYF. The CDR3 region has the DNA TGCGCCAGCAACCAAGTGCAGGGGCGAGGGGAGACCCAGTACTTC.

Remarks on this clonotype: The junction does not match germline at one end; this may be a read error. The chain is built from TRBV11-2 and TRBJ2-3; unclear D gene. The CDR3 contains 13 residues. Looked up from germline, CDR1 is SGHAT and CDR2 is FQNNGV. In DNA, the CDR3 is TGTGCCAACAGCTTAGATATAGATCATACGCAGTATTTT. It translates to CANSLDIDHTQYF.

Points on this clonotype: With a much larger clone just one base away, this may be a read error. The chain recombines TRBV6-2 or TRBV6-3 with TRBJ1-6; tentative D call: TRBD1 (6 bases). The CDR3 extends over 12 amino acids. Per the germline V gene, CDR1 is MNHEY and CDR2 is SVGEGT. V lost 11 bases and J lost 9, with 14 bases in between. CDR3 region: CAAAGVSSPLHF. CDR3 nucleotides: TGTGCCGCTGCAGGGGTCAGTTCACCCCTCCACTTT.

The chain carries TRBV6-2 or TRBV6-3 and TRBJ2-3, with 12 bases that match TRBD2. Germline loops: CDR1 MNHEY, CDR2 SVGEGT. Germline trimming cut 2 bases from V and 5 bases from J; bases unmatched to any gene: 11. The CDR3 is 18 amino acids. The DNA for the CDR3 is TGTGCCAGCAGTTACAATCCAAGGAGACTAGCGGGAGTAGATACGCAGTATTTT. It specifies CASSYNPRRLAGVDTQYF.